The present TCR beta chain was sequenced within a study of shared clonotypes between healthy human individuals. The trim removed 0 bases at V and 2 bases at J, leaving 3 bases unmatched. CDR3 length: 16 amino acids. CDR1 is SEHNR, CDR2 FQNEAQ, per germline (reference sequence). CD8 cells regarded as naive lacked CD45RO, were positively chosen for CCR7, and omitted terminally differentiated effector memory CD45RA+ cells. TCRdb keeps only in-frame clones here, not all; method: immunoSEQ multiplex PCR. This sample carries about 2.1 million clones, roughly 93% of them seen once, and the ten largest clones take around 1.7%.

The source of this sequence is a man between 18 and 35 years old in good health. Some clones in this sample may be carry-over from other donors' samples. Specimen: naive CD8+ T cells from PBMCs. V gene TRBV7-9 combines with J gene TRBJ2-3; 9 bases agree with TRBD2. CDR3 DNA sequence: TGTGCCAGCAGCTTAGCTCTAGCGGGGTACACAGATACGCAGTATTTT. Encoded protein: CASSLALAGYTDTQYF. Full variable domain (outside the CDR3, taken from reference TRBV7-9 and TRBJ2-3): DTGVSQNPRHKITKRGQNVTFRCDPISEHNRLYWYRQTLGQGPEFLTYFQNEAQLEKSRLLSDRFSAERPKGSFSTLEIQRTEQGDSAMYLCASSLALAGYTDTQYFGPGTRLTVL.